This TCR beta chain was recorded in a study of neurological immune-mediated disorders. CDR1 is SGHVS and CDR2 is FNYEAQ in the germline V gene. V lost 2 bases to trimming and J lost 6 bases, with 13 bases between them. The CDR3 spans 14 residues. This clonotype was counted many times. TCRdb passed the 5' RACE reads through MiXCR, listing each CDR3 protein once. The sample lists more than 45,000 distinct CDR3 sequences, 2.5% seen once, with under 4% in the top ten. The sequenced sample consisted of PBMCs. The origin of this receptor is a man in his fifties with multiple sclerosis. The chain combines TRBV7-6 with TRBJ1-1, with a possible D match to TRBD1 (5 bases). This CDR3 is CASSLSRDSAEAFF. CDR3 sequence (DNA): TGTGCCAGCAGCTTAAGCAGGGATTCAGCTGAAGCTTTCTTT.